This T cell receptor (beta chain) was found in a study of cytomegalovirus exposure and HLA in healthy donors. Only in-frame clones appear in the TCRdb table, and some are missing; sequencing was by immunoSEQ multiplex PCR. The sample has approximately 65,000 clones; about 94% are singletons. General study points: Reported results showed that the classifier diagnosed cytomegalovirus status with high specificity and sensitivity.

This clone has just one count. Its antigen is still unknown. V shed 5 bases, J shed 0 bases, and the junction held 5 bases outside the gene matches. This CDR3 comprises 18 residues. CDR1 and CDR2 from the germline V gene are SGHAT and FQNNGV. The chain uses TRBV11-2 and TRBJ2-2; 14 bases align to TRBD2. The origin of this receptor is a woman aged 18-29 years in good health and CMV-seronegative. Sequencing was performed on PBMCs. The DNA of the CDR3 is TGTGCCAGCAGCCCGACTAGCGGGGGGGTAGCGAACACCGGGGAGCTGTTTTTT. Translation gives CASSPTSGGVANTGELFF.